Many counts were recorded for the clone carrying this T cell receptor (beta chain). Its target is unknown. These data come from a study of T cells after yellow fever vaccination. Whole-study findings and limits: Peak timing came faster in the weaker secondary response, day 5 versus 15. Abundant bulk-derived clonotypes could contaminate FACS-sorted repertoires.

Trimming took 4 bases from V and 1 from J, leaving 14 bases between them. Germline V gene sequence: CDR1 SGHRS, CDR2 YFSETQ. The CDR3 is made up of 15 amino acids. Template switching with 5'RACE generated the TCR cDNA and added a universal primer site and UMIs. TCRdb called the 5' RACE reads again in MiXCR, with one record for every CDR3 protein. The sample comprises about 370,000 distinct CDR3 sequences, around a tenth of which are singletons, and about 17% rests with the top ten. V usage is TRBV5-1 and J usage is TRBJ2-5; the D gene could be TRBD1 or TRBD2 (5 bases each). This specimen consisted of PBMCs, obtained on the day of the first yellow fever vaccination. The clonotype originates from a man aged 18 to 35 who received the YFV17D yellow fever vaccine. The DNA for the CDR3 is TGCGCCAGCAGCCTGACCGGGGCCATCCAAGAGACCCAGTACTTC. It translates to CASSLTGAIQETQYF. Looking up the rest from reference TRBV5-1 and TRBJ2-5 gives the full variable domain: KAGVTQTPRYLIKTRGQQVTLSCSPISGHRSVSWYQQTPGQGLQFLFEYFSETQRNKGNFPGRFSGRQFSNSRSEMNVSTLELGDSALYLCASSLTGAIQETQYFGPGTRLLVL.